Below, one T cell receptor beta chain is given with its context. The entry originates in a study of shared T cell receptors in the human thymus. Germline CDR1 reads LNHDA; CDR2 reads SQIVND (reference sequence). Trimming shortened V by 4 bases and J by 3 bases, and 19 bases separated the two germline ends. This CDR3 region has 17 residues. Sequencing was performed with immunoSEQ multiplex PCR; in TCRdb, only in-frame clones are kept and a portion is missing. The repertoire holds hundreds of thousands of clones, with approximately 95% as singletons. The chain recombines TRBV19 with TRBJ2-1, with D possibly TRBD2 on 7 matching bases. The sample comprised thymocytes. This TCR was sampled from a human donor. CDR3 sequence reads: CASSTPRGRGHYNEQFF. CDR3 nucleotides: TGTGCCAGTAGTACCCCGCGGGGGCGCGGCCACTACAATGAGCAGTTCTTC.